The 23 T cell receptor beta chains listed next were all sequenced from one sample in a study of quantifying T cell responses using KT2 cells (dated by TCRdb to 2017 to 2019). About the investigation overall: RNA was DNase-treated and reverse transcribed with TCR alpha and beta constant-region primers, mostly using SuperScript III.

Library preparation used UMI-ligation and nested PCR. For sequencing, an Illumina MiSeq was employed. Using T4 RNA ligase 1, a single-stranded oligonucleotide bearing the Illumina SP2 sequence plus a UMI was ligated onto the 3' end of the cDNA. PCR1 consisted of about 4 cycles (98 degrees C 15 s, 69 degrees C 30 s, 72 degrees C 40 s), and for the beta primer an equimolar mix of RC1.1 and RC1.2 was used to cover TRBC1 and TRBC2. The public reads were run again by TCRdb, first through fastp at Q25 and then through MiXCR, and only productive beta chains were kept. Identical CDR3 proteins give one entry, which carries the most common genes and DNA. The sample table shows some 48,000 distinct CDR3 sequences, and roughly 12% are seen once. The ten largest make up 8% to 13% of the sample. Sequencing used PBMCs spiked with cells of the T cell clone KT2. The receptors were sampled from a human donor.

The rearrangement uses TRBV7-8 and TRBJ1-4; no definite D call. The CDR3 has 17 residues. V dropped 0 bases and J dropped 0 bases, with 11 bases sitting between them. Germline V gene data show CDR1 as SGHVS and CDR2 as FQNEAQ. The CDR3 coding sequence is TGTGCCAGCAGCTTAGCTATCCACGGTGCAACTAATGAAAAACTGTTTTTT. Protein sequence: CASSLAIHGATNEKLFF.

The table lists this clonotype with many counts. This CDR3 reads CASSYGGNQPQHF. The CDR3 DNA reads as TGTGCCAGCAGTTACGGGGGGAATCAGCCCCAGCATTTT. This chain connects TRBV6-5 to TRBJ1-5; a weak D match, TRBD1 (5 bases). CDR3 length equals 13 residues. CDR1 is MNHEY, CDR2 SVGAGI, per germline. Trimming removed 2 bases from V and 4 bases from J, with 6 bases in between.

V is TRBV6-2 or TRBV6-3 and J is TRBJ2-4; D gene ambiguous. CDR1 is MNHEY and CDR2 is SVGEGT in the germline V gene. This CDR3 comprises 14 residues. With 2 bases removed from V and 3 bases from J, the gap between germline ends came to 8 bases. This CDR3 reads CASSYQRDKNIQYF. CDR3 bases: TGTGCCAGCAGTTACCAGCGTGACAAAAACATTCAGTACTTC.

This clonotype was counted only a few times. This rearrangement joins TRBV12-3 or TRBV12-4 to TRBJ1-2; weak D call: TRBD1 (6 bases). This CDR3 is 13 amino acids long. V was pared by 6 bases and J by 8 bases, with 16 bases between. DNA for the CDR3: TGTGCCAGCAGGATCACAGGGTATGGCGGCTACACCTTC. This gives the protein CASRITGYGGYTF.

This clonotype has just a few counts. DNA of the CDR3: TGTGCCAGCAGCCAAGTCGAATACAATGAGCAGTTCTTC. It translates to CASSQVEYNEQFF. The chain is built from TRBV14 and TRBJ2-1; D unclear. The CDR3 runs to 13 residues. Germline CDR1 SGHDN, CDR2 FVKESK. Between the trimmed V and J ends, which lost 1 base and 4 bases, there was a span of 5 bases.

This clonotype showed up many times. The chain carries TRBV5-1 and TRBJ1-5, with D possibly TRBD1 on 5 matching bases. In germline, CDR1 is SGHRS, CDR2 YFSETQ. The V and J ends lost 4 bases and 6 bases respectively, with 11 bases between them. CDR3 length: 13 residues. This CDR3 reads CASSLGVGQPQHF. The CDR3 coding sequence is TGCGCCAGCAGCCTAGGGGTCGGTCAGCCCCAGCATTTT.

This clonotype was counted only a few times. V gene TRBV29-1 combines with J gene TRBJ1-1; weak D call: TRBD1 (6 bases). Trimming removed 3 bases at V and 1 base at J, with 15 bases between. Germline assignment: CDR1 SQVTM and CDR2 ANQGSEA. This CDR3 comprises 15 residues. CDR3 sequence: CSVEVGQTWNTEAFF. The CDR3 DNA follows: TGCAGCGTTGAGGTCGGACAGACCTGGAACACTGAAGCTTTCTTT.

Comment on this clonotype: Germline is not matched at one junction end, which may reflect a read error. This chain connects TRBV20-1 to TRBJ2-3; 8 nucleotides line up with TRBD2. Germline V gene lookup returns CDR1 DFQATT and CDR2 SNEGSKA (reference sequence). This CDR3 contains 16 residues. The CDR3 DNA reads as TGCAGTGCTAGTGGCCGGAACGGGAGGGCCAAGTATACGCGGTATTTT. It is translated as CSASGRNGRAKYTRYF.

The chain recombines TRBV2 with TRBJ2-4, with 8 bases matching TRBD1. CDR1 SNHLY and CDR2 FYNNEI come from the germline V gene. V trimming: 2 bases; J trimming: 0 bases; junction bases outside the gene matches: 6. This CDR3 spans 17 amino acids. CDR3 sequence (DNA): TGTGCCAGCAGTGAACGCAGACAGGGGATAGCCAAAAACATTCAGTACTTC. Encoded protein: CASSERRQGIAKNIQYF.

The chain employs TRBV6-6 and TRBJ2-5, with 7 bases identical to TRBD2. The CDR3 loop spans 15 amino acids. From germline, CDR1 is MNHNY and CDR2 SVGAGI (reference sequence). The trim removed 5 bases at V and 4 bases at J, leaving 10 bases unmatched. CDR3: CASSKPGGGIETQYF. CDR3 nucleotide sequence: TGTGCCAGCAGTAAACCGGGCGGGGGTATAGAGACCCAGTACTTC.

This clonotype showed up many times. V usage is TRBV29-1 and J usage is TRBJ1-1; 8 bases align to TRBD1. CDR3 length: 11 residues. Trimming removed 7 bases from V and 6 bases from J; junction bases left unmatched: 4. CDR1 is SQVTM and CDR2 is ANQGSEA in the germline V gene. CDR3 sequence (DNA): TGCAGCGCAGAACAGGGGGCTGAAGCTTTCTTT. Protein product: CSAEQGAEAFF.

There are a few counts of this clonotype. The chain recombines TRBV30 with TRBJ2-7, with TRBD1 as a possible D gene (6 bases). From germline, CDR1 is GTSNPN and CDR2 SVGIG (reference sequence). The ends were cut back, 2 bases at V and 0 bases at J, with 11 bases in the middle. The CDR3 loop spans 14 amino acids. CDR3 protein: CAWSPDRSSYEQYF. CDR3 DNA sequence: TGTGCCTGGAGTCCGGACAGAAGCTCCTACGAGCAGTACTTC.

The chain couples TRBV12-3 or TRBV12-4 to TRBJ2-2, with 10 bases identical to TRBD1. CDR3 length: 17 residues. Unmatched junction bases numbered 5, after V lost 1 base and J lost 3 bases. The CDR3 here is CASSLVPGTGDTGELFF. The CDR3 DNA reads TGTGCCAGCAGTTTAGTCCCCGGGACAGGGGACACCGGGGAGCTGTTTTTT.

This clonotype was observed many times. This rearrangement joins TRBV29-1 to TRBJ2-7; no reliable D call. The germline V and J ends were trimmed by 1 base and 4 bases, with 11 bases remaining between them. Per germline, CDR1 SQVTM and CDR2 ANQGSEA. The CDR3 sequence is 13 residues long. The CDR3 DNA is TGCAGCGTTGAAGCGGGCGGCCTTTACGAGCAGTACTTC. As protein: CSVEAGGLYEQYF.

V is TRBV2 and J is TRBJ2-4; D remains ambiguous. Germline V CDR1 and CDR2: SNHLY, FYNNEI. The ends were cut back, 4 bases at V and 8 bases at J, with 12 bases in the middle. CDR3 size: 13 residues. Here the CDR3 DNA reads TGTGCCAGCAGTGGAAATACTGGGGACATTCAGTACTTC. Translating it yields CASSGNTGDIQYF.

This clonotype was found a few times. The gene calls are TRBV2 and TRBJ1-2; D remains unclear. Trimming shortened V by 3 bases and J by 8 bases, and 19 bases separated the two germline ends. In germline, CDR1 is SNHLY, CDR2 FYNNEI. This CDR3 contains 15 residues. CDR3 in amino acids: CASSDPEGTSGGYTF. The CDR3 DNA reads TGTGCCAGCAGTGATCCGGAGGGTACTTCGGGCGGCTACACCTTC.

V usage is TRBV24-1 and J usage is TRBJ2-1, with D perhaps matching TRBD1 or TRBD2 (5 bases each). Germline CDR1 KGHDR, CDR2 SFDVKD. V lost 0 bases and J lost 5, with 13 bases in between. The CDR3 loop spans 16 amino acids. The chain's CDR3 is CATSDLPGRGHNEQFF. The CDR3 bases are TGTGCCACCAGTGATTTGCCCGGACGGGGACACAATGAGCAGTTCTTC.

In its sample, this clonotype was seen many times. The chain links TRBV4-3 to TRBJ2-1, with 8 bases fitting TRBD2. CDR3 size: 16 residues. The V and J ends lost 2 bases and 3 bases, in that order; junction bases with no gene match: 6. CDR1 and CDR2 (germline): LGHNA, YSLEER. This CDR3 reads CASSQRTSMGYNEQFF. The CDR3 bases are TGCGCCAGCAGCCAAAGGACTAGCATGGGCTACAATGAGCAGTTCTTC.

This clonotype was seen many times. The chain couples TRBV20-1 to TRBJ1-5; a weak D match, TRBD1 (5 bases). V shed 0 bases and J shed 6 bases, with 18 bases lying between them. The germline V gene encodes CDR1 DFQATT and CDR2 SNEGSKA (reference sequence). The CDR3 has 16 amino acids. The chain's CDR3 is CSARDQGGLLSQPQHF. The CDR3 coding sequence is TGCAGTGCTAGAGATCAGGGAGGGCTGTTGAGTCAGCCCCAGCATTTT.

The chain joins TRBV7-2 to TRBJ1-1; unclear D gene. V lost 2 bases to trimming and J lost 3 bases, with 10 bases between them. CDR3 length equals 14 residues. The germline CDR1 and CDR2 sequences are SGHTA and FQGNSA. The CDR3 DNA reads as TGTGCCAGCAGCTTAAGATCCCCTTACACTGAAGCTTTCTTT. Residues: CASSLRSPYTEAFF.

The table lists this clonotype with a few counts. The CDR3 here is CASSYSPGTEAYEQYF. DNA of the CDR3: TGTGCCAGCAGTTACTCCCCCGGAACTGAGGCCTACGAGCAGTACTTC. V usage is TRBV6-5 and J usage is TRBJ2-7; D gene ambiguous. Germline loops: CDR1 MNHEY, CDR2 SVGAGI. The CDR3 sequence is 16 residues long. The V and J ends lost 0 bases and 2 bases respectively, with 14 bases between them.

This clonotype was recorded a few times. This chain links TRBV7-3 with TRBJ2-3; 8 bases agree with TRBD2. The CDR3 extends over 19 amino acids. The germline CDR1 and CDR2 sequences are SGHTA and FQGTGA. The V gene end was trimmed by 2 bases and the J gene end by 1 base; junction bases not matched to a gene: 14. The CDR3 region is CASSLGAAGGGGGTDTQYF. Here the CDR3 DNA reads TGTGCCAGCAGCTTAGGCGCGGCGGGGGGCGGAGGAGGCACAGATACGCAGTATTTT. The full variable domain, with the rest looked up from reference TRBV7-3 and TRBJ2-3, is GAGVSQTPSNKVTEKGKYVELRCDPISGHTALYWYRQSLGQGPEFLIYFQGTGAADDSGLPNDRFFAVRPEGSVSTLKIQRTERGDSAVYLCASSLGAAGGGGGTDTQYFGPGTRLTVL.

This clonotype has a handful of counts. V is TRBV20-1 and J is TRBJ2-1; possible D gene TRBD2, 7 bases. The CDR3 runs to 16 residues. Between the trimmed V and J ends, which lost 5 bases and 8 bases, there was a span of 25 bases. CDR1 is DFQATT and CDR2 is SNEGSKA in the germline V gene (reference sequence). The CDR3: CSALLVGGGTIYEQFF. CDR3 bases: TGCAGTGCTCTCCTTGTGGGGGGCGGGACTATCTATGAGCAGTTCTTC.